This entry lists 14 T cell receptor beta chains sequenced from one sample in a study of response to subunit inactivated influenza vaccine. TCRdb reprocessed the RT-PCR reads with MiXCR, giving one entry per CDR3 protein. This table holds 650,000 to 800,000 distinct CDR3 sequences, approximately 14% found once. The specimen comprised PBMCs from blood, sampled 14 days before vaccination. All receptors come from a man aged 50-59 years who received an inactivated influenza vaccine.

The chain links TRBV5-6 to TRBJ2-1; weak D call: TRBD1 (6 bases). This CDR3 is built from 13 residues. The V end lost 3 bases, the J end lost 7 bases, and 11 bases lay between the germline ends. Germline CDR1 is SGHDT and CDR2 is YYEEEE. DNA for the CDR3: TGTGCCAGCAGCTGGGCAGGGGTAAATGAGCAGTTCTTC. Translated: CASSWAGVNEQFF.

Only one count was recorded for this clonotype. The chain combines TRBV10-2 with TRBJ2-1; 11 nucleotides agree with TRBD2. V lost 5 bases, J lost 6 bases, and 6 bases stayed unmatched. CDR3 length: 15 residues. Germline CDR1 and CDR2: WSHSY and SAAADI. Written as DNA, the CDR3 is TGCGCCAGCAGTAGACTAGCGGGGTTCGGCAATGAGCAGTTCTTC. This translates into CASSRLAGFGNEQFF.

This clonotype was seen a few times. CDR3 sequence reads: CSAGVDGRTTDTQYF. The DNA for the CDR3 is TGCAGTGCCGGCGTCGACGGGAGAACCACAGATACGCAGTATTTT. The V gene is TRBV20-1, the J gene TRBJ2-3; maybe TRBD2 (6 bases). Trimming pared 6 bases from V and 2 bases from J, leaving 18 bases between. This CDR3 contains 15 residues. The germline V gene encodes CDR1 DFQATT and CDR2 SNEGSKA (reference sequence).

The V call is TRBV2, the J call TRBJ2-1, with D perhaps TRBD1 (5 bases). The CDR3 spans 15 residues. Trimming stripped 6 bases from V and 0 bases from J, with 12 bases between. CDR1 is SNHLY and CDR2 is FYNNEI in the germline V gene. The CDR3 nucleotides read TGTGCCAGCAGGGTTGGACACGACTCCTACAATGAGCAGTTCTTC. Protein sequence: CASRVGHDSYNEQFF. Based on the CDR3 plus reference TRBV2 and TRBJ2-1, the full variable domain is EPEVTQTPSHQVTQMGQEVILRCVPISNHLYFYWYRQILGQKVEFLVSFYNNEISEKSEIFDDQFSVERPDGSNFTLKIRSTKLEDSAMYFCASRVGHDSYNEQFFGPGTRLTVL.

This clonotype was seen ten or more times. CDR3 protein: CASSPTSLADPDTDTQYF. The CDR3 DNA reads as TGCGCCAGCAGCCCGACTTCACTCGCGGACCCGGACACAGATACGCAGTATTTT. The genes are TRBV5-1 and TRBJ2-3; D is ambiguous. Germline assignment: CDR1 SGHRS and CDR2 YFSETQ. This CDR3 contains 18 residues. V gave up 4 bases and J gave up 2 bases, with 23 bases separating them.

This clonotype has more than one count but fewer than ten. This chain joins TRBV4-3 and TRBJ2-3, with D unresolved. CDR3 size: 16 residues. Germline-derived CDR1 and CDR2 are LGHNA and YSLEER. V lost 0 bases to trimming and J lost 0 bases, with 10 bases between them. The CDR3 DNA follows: TGCGCCAGCAGCCAAGATCTGGTCGGAAGCACAGATACGCAGTATTTT. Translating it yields CASSQDLVGSTDTQYF.

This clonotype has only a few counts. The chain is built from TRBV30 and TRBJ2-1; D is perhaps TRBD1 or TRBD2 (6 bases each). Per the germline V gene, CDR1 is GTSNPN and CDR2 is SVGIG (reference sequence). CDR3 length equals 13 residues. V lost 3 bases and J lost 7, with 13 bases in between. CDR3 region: CAWRIQGTNEQFF. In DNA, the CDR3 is TGTGCCTGGAGAATCCAGGGGACTAATGAGCAGTTCTTC.

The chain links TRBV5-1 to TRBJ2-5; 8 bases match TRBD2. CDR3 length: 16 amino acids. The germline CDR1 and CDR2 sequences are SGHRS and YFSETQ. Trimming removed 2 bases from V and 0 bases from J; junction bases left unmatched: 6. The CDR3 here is CASSFNGGRYQETQYF. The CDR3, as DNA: TGCGCCAGCAGCTTTAATGGCGGGAGGTACCAAGAGACCCAGTACTTC.

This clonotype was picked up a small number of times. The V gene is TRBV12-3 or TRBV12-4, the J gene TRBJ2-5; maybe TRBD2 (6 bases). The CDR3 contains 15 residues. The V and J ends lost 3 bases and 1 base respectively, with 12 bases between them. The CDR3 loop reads CASSFWRGAQETQYF. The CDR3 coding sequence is TGTGCCAGCAGTTTTTGGCGGGGAGCCCAAGAGACCCAGTACTTC.

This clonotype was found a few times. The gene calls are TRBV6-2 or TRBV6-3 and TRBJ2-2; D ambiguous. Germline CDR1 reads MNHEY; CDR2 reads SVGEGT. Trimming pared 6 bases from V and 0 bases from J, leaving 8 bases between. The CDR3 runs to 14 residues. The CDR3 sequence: CASRKRTNTGELFF. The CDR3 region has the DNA TGTGCCAGCAGAAAAAGGACGAACACCGGGGAGCTGTTTTTT.

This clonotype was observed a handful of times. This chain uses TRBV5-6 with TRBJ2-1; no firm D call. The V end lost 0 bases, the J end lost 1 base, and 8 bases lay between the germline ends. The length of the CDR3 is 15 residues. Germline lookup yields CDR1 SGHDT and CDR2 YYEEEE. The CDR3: CASSLGRRSYNEQFF. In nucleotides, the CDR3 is TGTGCCAGCAGCTTGGGAAGGAGATCCTACAATGAGCAGTTCTTC. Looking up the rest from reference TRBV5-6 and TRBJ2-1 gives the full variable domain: DAGVTQSPTHLIKTRGQQVTLRCSPKSGHDTVSWYQQALGQGPQFIFQYYEEEERQRGNFPDRFSGHQFPNYSSELNVNALLLGDSALYLCASSLGRRSYNEQFFGPGTRLTVL.

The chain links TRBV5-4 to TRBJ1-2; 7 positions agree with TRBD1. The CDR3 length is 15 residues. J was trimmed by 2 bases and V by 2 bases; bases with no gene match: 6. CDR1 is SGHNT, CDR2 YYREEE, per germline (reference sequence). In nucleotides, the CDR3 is TGTGCCAGCAGCTTTCTCAGGGGGGAGAACTATGGCTACACCTTC. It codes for CASSFLRGENYGYTF.

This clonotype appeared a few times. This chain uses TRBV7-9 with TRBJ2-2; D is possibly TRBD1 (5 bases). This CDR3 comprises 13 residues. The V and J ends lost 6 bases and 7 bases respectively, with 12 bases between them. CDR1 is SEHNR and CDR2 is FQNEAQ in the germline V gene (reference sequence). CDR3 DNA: TGTGCCAGCAGATTGCAGGGTGGCGGGGAGCTGTTTTTT. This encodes CASRLQGGGELFF.

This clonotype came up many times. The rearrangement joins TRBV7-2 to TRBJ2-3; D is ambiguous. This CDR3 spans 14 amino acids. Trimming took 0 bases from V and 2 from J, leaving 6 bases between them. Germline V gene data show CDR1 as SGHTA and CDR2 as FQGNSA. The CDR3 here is CASSLAPSTDTQYF. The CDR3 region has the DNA TGTGCCAGCAGCTTAGCTCCCTCCACAGATACGCAGTATTTT.